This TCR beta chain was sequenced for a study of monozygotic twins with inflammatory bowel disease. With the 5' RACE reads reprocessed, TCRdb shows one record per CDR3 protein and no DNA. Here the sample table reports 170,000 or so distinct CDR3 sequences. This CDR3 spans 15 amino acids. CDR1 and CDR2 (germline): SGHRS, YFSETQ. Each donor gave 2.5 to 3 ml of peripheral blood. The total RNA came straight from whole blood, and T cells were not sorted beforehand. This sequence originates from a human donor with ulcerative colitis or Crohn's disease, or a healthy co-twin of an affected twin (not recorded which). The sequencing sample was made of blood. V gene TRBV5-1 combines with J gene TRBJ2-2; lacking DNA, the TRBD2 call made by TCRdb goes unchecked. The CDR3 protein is CASSTSGAFTGELFF.